Listed below are T cell receptor beta chains from one sample, sequenced in a study of T cells in Graves' hyperthyroidism and ophthalmopathy. Using its own MiXCR run on the multiplex PCR reads, TCRdb lists one record per CDR3 protein. The sample records 500,000 to 600,000 distinct CDR3 sequences, 46% being singletons. Sequenced input: peripheral blood or thyroid tissue (not recorded which). These receptors were collected from an adult woman with Graves' disease, either hyperthyroidism or ophthalmopathy (not recorded which). The CDR3 runs from the conserved cysteine through the conserved F or W. The D gene is left open where the match is weak. Size tells how often a clone was seen (once, few, many) or the class of an expanded clone, and some rows leave it out.

J | V | D | length | size | DNA | CDR3
TRBJ1-5 | TRBV19 | NA | 13 | many | TGTGCCAGTACCATCCGGGGCGACGAGCCCCAGCATTTT | CASTIRGDEPQHF
TRBJ2-5 | TRBV6-5 | TRBD1 | 13 | NA | TGTGCCATCAGTGACAGGGGTAAAGAGACCCAGTACTTC | CAISDRGKETQYF
TRBJ1-1 | TRBV6-1 | NA | 16 | NA | TGTGCCAGCAGCCGCCCCGAGGCGGGGGCGGGTACTGAAGCTTTCTTT | CASSRPEAGAGTEAFF
TRBJ1-5 | TRBV6-2/TRBV6-3 | TRBD1 | 15 | NA | TGTGCCAGCAGTTCTACTGACAGGGGAGGACAGCCCCAGCATTTT | CASSSTDRGGQPQHF
TRBJ1-2 | TRBV2 | NA | 15 | few | TGTGCCAGCAGTTCTCAAGGGGCTGTCGGATATGGCTACACCTTC | CASSSQGAVGYGYTF
TRBJ2-5 | TRBV7-9 | TRBD2 | 16 | NA | TGTGCCAGCAGCCCGATAGCGGGAGGACGGCAAGAGACCCAGTACTTC | CASSPIAGGRQETQYF
TRBJ2-2 | TRBV20-1 | NA | 15 | NA | TGCAGTGCTAGAGAGGGAGGTCCGAACACCGGGGAGCTGTTTTTT | CSAREGGPNTGELFF
TRBJ2-5 | TRBV24-1 | NA | 14 | NA | TGTGCCACCAGTGAGTGCAGGGGATCAGAGACCCAGTACTTC | CATSECRGSETQYF
TRBJ2-5 | TRBV20-1 | NA | 12 | few | TGCAGTGCTAGGGGGGGCTGGGAGACCCAGTACTTC | CSARGGWETQYF
TRBJ2-7 | TRBV19 | TRBD2 | 15 | NA | TGTGCCAGTAGTATTACAGCGGGAGGGCCCTACGAGCAGTACTTC | CASSITAGGPYEQYF
TRBJ2-7 | TRBV7-8 | TRBD2 | 14 | many | TGTGCCAGCAGCTTGATGCTAGCGGGAGGACGTCAGTACTTC | CASSLMLAGGRQYF
TRBJ2-6 | TRBV7-2 | NA | 18 | NA | TGTGCCAGCGAACAGGGCGGCCTGGGGGCCTCTGGGGCCAACGTCCTGACTTTC | CASEQGGLGASGANVLTF
TRBJ2-5 | TRBV7-9 | TRBD2 | 12 | NA | TGTGCCAGCAGCTGGGAGGGAGAGACCCAGTACTTC | CASSWEGETQYF
TRBJ1-1 | TRBV15 | NA | 14 | NA | TGTGCCACCAGCAGTAGAGCGACGAACACTGAAGCTTTCTTT | CATSSRATNTEAFF
TRBJ1-1 | TRBV11-2 | TRBD1 | 15 | NA | TGTGCCAGCAGCTCAGGGACAGGGTCATACACTGAAGCTTTCTTT | CASSSGTGSYTEAFF
TRBJ1-1 | TRBV7-9 | NA | 14 | NA | TGTGCCAGCAGCCCCCCTAGCGGTAGCACTGAAGCTTTCTTT | CASSPPSGSTEAFF
TRBJ2-5 | TRBV18 | NA | 12 | NA | TGTGCCAGCTCACTTTATGACGTGGCCCAGTACTTC | CASSLYDVAQYF
TRBJ1-2 | TRBV9 | NA | 13 | NA | TGTGCCAGCAGTGGCCCAAGGGTTTATGGCTACACCTTC | CASSGPRVYGYTF
TRBJ2-7 | TRBV14 | NA | 15 | many | TGTGCCAGCAGCCAAGTCGTTCACTACCCGTACGAGCAGTACTTC | CASSQVVHYPYEQYF
TRBJ2-7 | TRBV29-1 | TRBD2 | 13 | NA | TGCAGCGTTGTAGCGGGAACCTCCCGCGAGCAGTACTTC | CSVVAGTSREQYF
TRBJ2-2 | TRBV4-1 | NA | 16 | NA | TGCGCCAGCAGCCAAGAGGGGCGGGCGAACACCGGGGAGCTGTTTTTT | CASSQEGRANTGELFF
TRBJ1-4 | TRBV7-3 | NA | 15 | many | TGTGCCAGCAGCTTAGGGCCTGGGCGTAATGAAAAACTGTTTTTT | CASSLGPGRNEKLFF
TRBJ1-1 | TRBV5-6 | NA | 14 | NA | TGTGCCAGCAGCCTAACGGGACACTACACTGAAGCTTTCTTT | CASSLTGHYTEAFF
TRBJ1-3 | TRBV7-2 | NA | 15 | few | TGTGCCAGCAGCGTGGTGGGGCGTCATGGCTACACCATATATTTT | CASSVVGRHGYTIYF
TRBJ1-1 | TRBV19 | TRBD1 | 14 | NA | TGTGCCAGTAAGGACAGGGCCGGTCCTGGAAAAGCTTTCTTT | CASKDRAGPGKAFF
TRBJ2-7 | TRBV4-2 | TRBD2 | 14 | many | TGTGCCAGCAGCCATGGCGGGAGCTCCTACGAGCAGTACTTC | CASSHGGSSYEQYF
TRBJ1-5 | TRBV10-3 | TRBD1 | 12 | once | TGTGCCACTCAACCGGGACAGGGCTACGAGCATTTT | CATQPGQGYEHF
TRBJ1-6 | TRBV10-3 | NA | 15 | once | TGTGCCATCAGTGCTAGTTACGGGGATAATTCACCCCTCCACTTT | CAISASYGDNSPLHF
TRBJ2-7 | TRBV7-2 | NA | 14 | NA | TGTGCCAGCAGCCCCGGGCTCCAGGGGCTGTCGCAGTACTTC | CASSPGLQGLSQYF
TRBJ2-7 | TRBV11-2 | TRBD2 | 19 | many | TGTGCCAGCAGCAATATCGGACTAGCGGGAGGGCCAGGGCCATACGAGCAGTACTTC | CASSNIGLAGGPGPYEQYF
TRBJ1-1 | TRBV5-1 | TRBD1 | 13 | NA | TGCGCCAGCAGACCGGGACAGGGAAATGAAGCTTTCTTT | CASRPGQGNEAFF
TRBJ2-7 | TRBV7-9 | TRBD1 | 14 | NA | TGTGCCAGCAGTCACGGACAGGAACTTTACGAGCAGTACTTC | CASSHGQELYEQYF
TRBJ2-2 | TRBV24-1 | TRBD1 | 17 | few | TGTGCCACCAGTGACCCGGGACAGGGGTTGGGAACCGGGGAGCTGTTTTTT | CATSDPGQGLGTGELFF
TRBJ2-5 | TRBV24-1 | NA | 12 | NA | TGTGCCACCAGTGATTCGGGACCCCGCCTGTACTTC | CATSDSGPRLYF
TRBJ2-3 | TRBV20-1 | TRBD2 | 14 | NA | TGCAGTGCTCAACTAGCGGGAGTATCAGATACGCAGTATTTT | CSAQLAGVSDTQYF
TRBJ2-7 | TRBV29-1 | NA | 12 | NA | TGCAGCTTAGTCGGAGCCTCCTACGAGCAGTACTTC | CSLVGASYEQYF
TRBJ1-2 | TRBV29-1 | TRBD1 | 15 | NA | TGCAGCGTTGGGGTTCGGGGACAGGAAGACTATGGCTACACCTTC | CSVGVRGQEDYGYTF
TRBJ1-5 | TRBV20-1 | NA | 15 | many | TGCAGTGCTAAACCCACAGGACATCCGAATCAGCCCCAGCATTTT | CSAKPTGHPNQPQHF
TRBJ1-1 | TRBV7-6 | NA | 14 | NA | TGTGCCAGCAGCTTAGGGCCGGGTGGCGGTGAAGCTTTCTTT | CASSLGPGGGEAFF
TRBJ2-5 | TRBV18 | NA | 14 | few | TGTGCCAGCTCACCACCGTCGGTAATAGAGACCCAGTACTTC | CASSPPSVIETQYF
TRBJ1-2 | TRBV5-1 | NA | 14 | NA | TGCGCCAGCAGCTTGGAGGGCCCCCTTGATGGCTACACCTTC | CASSLEGPLDGYTF
TRBJ1-1 | TRBV7-8 | NA | 14 | NA | TGTGCCAGCAGCTCGGGGCCCATGAACACTGAAGCTTTCTTT | CASSSGPMNTEAFF
TRBJ2-7 | TRBV5-1 | NA | 10 | NA | TGCCCCAACAGCTCCTACGAGCAGTACTTC | CPNSSYEQYF
TRBJ1-4 | TRBV20-1 | NA | 11 | few | TGCAGTGCTCGGGGTAATGAAAAACTGTTTTTT | CSARGNEKLFF
TRBJ1-6 | TRBV2 | NA | 13 | once | TGTGCCAGCAATACAGGGAGAAATTCACCCCTCCACTTT | CASNTGRNSPLHF
TRBJ2-1 | TRBV2 | NA | 13 | NA | TGTGCCAGCAGTGAAAGTGCAAACAATGAGCAGTTCTTC | CASSESANNEQFF
TRBJ2-5 | TRBV3-1 | NA | 14 | NA | TGTGCCAGCAGCCAAGTACTAGCCCAAGAGACCCAGTACTTC | CASSQVLAQETQYF
TRBJ1-2 | TRBV9 | TRBD1 | 15 | many | TGTGCCAGCAGCGCGGAGGGGGCAAACGTCTATGGCTACACCTTC | CASSAEGANVYGYTF
TRBJ1-1 | TRBV25-1 | NA | 14 | many | TGTGCCAGCAGTCCCCTAGGTGAGCGCACTGAAGCTTTCTTT | CASSPLGERTEAFF
TRBJ2-7 | TRBV2 | TRBD2 | 14 | few | TGTGCCCAAGCAAGAGGACTAGCGGGAGTGGAGCAGTACTTC | CAQARGLAGVEQYF
TRBJ1-1 | TRBV14 | NA | 13 | many | TGTGCCAGCAGCCAACTTCGGACGGGTGAAGCTTTCTTT | CASSQLRTGEAFF
TRBJ1-2 | TRBV7-8 | NA | 16 | once | TGTGCCAGCAGCTTAGCGGTCGGGGGGGCGAACTATGGCTACACCTTC | CASSLAVGGANYGYTF
TRBJ1-4 | TRBV7-9 | NA | 15 | few | TGTGCCAGCAGGGCCACCGGGCCCTTGGAAGAAAAACTGTTTTTT | CASRATGPLEEKLFF
TRBJ2-7 | TRBV27 | NA | 13 | NA | TGTGCCAGCAGTTTAAACAGGGCGGGGGAGCAGTACTTC | CASSLNRAGEQYF
TRBJ2-7 | TRBV7-9 | NA | 12 | many | TGTGCCAGCAGCTTCGGCACCTACGAGCAGTACTTC | CASSFGTYEQYF
TRBJ1-4 | TRBV24-1 | TRBD1 | 13 | NA | TGTGCTCCAAGGACAGGGACTAATGAAAAACTGTTTTTT | CAPRTGTNEKLFF
TRBJ2-7 | TRBV29-1 | NA | 12 | NA | TGCAGTGCCTTCAGGAGCTCCTACGAGCAGTACTTC | CSAFRSSYEQYF
TRBJ1-5 | TRBV7-2 | NA | 15 | many | TGTGCCAGCAGCTCCGGGATCCTTAGCAATCAGCCCCAGCATTTT | CASSSGILSNQPQHF